Described below is a single T cell receptor (beta chain) sequence and its context. Its antigen is unidentified. The data were obtained in a study of T cell repertoires in cytomegalovirus infection. General observations from the study: In two of eight donors, the top clonotype was HLA-C-restricted CMV-specific.

TCRdb ran MiXCR on the reads and lists one entry per CDR3 protein. The sample holds 100,000 to 150,000 distinct CDR3 sequences, roughly 25% seen once. The V end lost 0 bases, the J end lost 7 bases, and 18 bases lay between the germline ends. Looked up from germline, CDR1 is MNHGY and CDR2 is SAAAGT. The CDR3 is 16 residues long. The TCR comes from a human donor in good health (CMV status not recorded). Some clones in this sample may be carry-over from other donors' samples. V usage is TRBV6-8 and J usage is TRBJ1-1; possibly TRBD1 for D (6 bases). Sequencing was carried out using PBMCs, sequenced either directly or after in vitro stimulation (not recorded which). DNA for the CDR3: TGTGCCAGCAGTTACTCCGGGGGGGGGGACACTTATGAAGCTTTCTTT. The encoded protein is CASSYSGGGDTYEAFF.